The 20 T cell receptor beta chains below all came from one sample that was sequenced in a study of technical replicates of blood from a handful of donors. Some clones are missing from TCRdb's copy, which holds only in-frame ones; the method was immunoSEQ multiplex PCR. The sample lists about 75,000 clones, about nine tenths occurring once. Sequenced material: PBMCs. Source of these receptors: a human donor in good health. Some clones in this sample may be carry-over from other donors' samples.

This rearrangement joins TRBV7-2 to TRBJ2-5; D may be TRBD2 (5 bases). The CDR3 is made up of 14 amino acids. Between the trimmed V and J ends, which lost 1 base and 4 bases, there was a span of 10 bases. The germline CDR1 and CDR2 sequences are SGHTA and FQGNSA. In DNA form, the CDR3 reads TGTGCCAGCAGCTTAGAGTGGACTCGAGAGACCCAGTACTTC. Translation gives CASSLEWTRETQYF. Using reference TRBV7-2 and TRBJ2-5 for the parts outside the CDR3, the full variable domain is GAGVSQSPSNKVTEKGKDVELRCDPISGHTALYWYRQSLGQGLEFLIYFQGNSAPDKSGLPSDRFSAERTGGSVSTLTIQRTQQEDSAVYLCASSLEWTRETQYFGPGTRLLVL.

This clone was seen once. This chain uses TRBV18 with TRBJ2-7; no reliable D call. Germline CDR1 KGHSH, CDR2 LQKENI. V lost 3 bases and J 3 bases, leaving 12 bases between the germline ends. There are 14 residues in the CDR3. The DNA for the CDR3 is TGTGCCAGCTCACCTCCGGGTATTGGCTACGAGCAGTACTTC. Its translation: CASSPPGIGYEQYF. Together with reference TRBV18 and TRBJ2-7, the CDR3 gives the full variable domain: NAGVMQNPRHLVRRRGQEARLRCSPMKGHSHVYWYRQLPEEGLKFMVYLQKENIIDESGMPKERFSAEFPKEGPSILRIQQVVRGDSAAYFCASSPPGIGYEQYFGPGTRLTVT.

This chain links TRBV19 with TRBJ1-1, with a possible D match to TRBD1 (6 bases). CDR1 is LNHDA and CDR2 is SQIVND in the germline V gene (reference sequence). With 6 bases removed from V and 0 bases from J, the gap between germline ends came to 8 bases. The CDR3 totals 13 residues. The CDR3 loop reads CASRDRLNTEAFF. The CDR3 DNA is TGTGCCAGTAGGGACAGATTGAACACTGAAGCTTTCTTT.

This sequence joins TRBV4-3 and TRBJ1-5; D is possibly TRBD1 (6 bases). Germline V gene data show CDR1 as LGHNA and CDR2 as YSLEER. The CDR3 runs 17 residues. The V and J ends lost 5 bases and 0 bases respectively, with 17 bases between them. The CDR3 DNA sequence: TGCGCCAGCAGCATCCGGGGACAAAGATCTAGCAATCAGCCCCAGCATTTT. Protein sequence: CASSIRGQRSSNQPQHF.

V usage is TRBV6-4 and J usage is TRBJ1-2; D gene uncertain. Trimming cost V 7 bases and J 5 bases, with 14 bases left between them. Germline V gene lookup returns CDR1 MRHNA and CDR2 SNTAGT. The CDR3 sequence is 13 residues long. CDR3 region: CASIARGSYGYTF. The DNA of the CDR3 is TGTGCCAGCATAGCTCGGGGATCTTATGGCTACACCTTC.

The V and J genes are TRBV5-6 and TRBJ2-1; D gene ambiguous. This CDR3 has 9 amino acids. Germline CDR1 reads SGHDT; CDR2 reads YYEEEE. Trimming shortened V by 3 bases and J by 10 bases, and 2 bases separated the two germline ends. CDR3 protein: CASSSEQFF. As DNA, the CDR3 is TGTGCCAGCAGCTCGGAGCAGTTCTTC.

V usage is TRBV5-1 and J usage is TRBJ2-3; 11 bases map to TRBD2. Germline V gene sequence: CDR1 SGHRS, CDR2 YFSETQ. CDR3 length: 16 amino acids. Unmatched junction bases numbered 5, after V lost 4 bases and J lost 1 base. For the CDR3, the DNA is TGCGCCAGCAGCACCCTAGCGGGGGGAGGCACAGATACGCAGTATTTT. Its protein product is CASSTLAGGGTDTQYF. Together with reference TRBV5-1 and TRBJ2-3, the CDR3 gives the full variable domain: KAGVTQTPRYLIKTRGQQVTLSCSPISGHRSVSWYQQTPGQGLQFLFEYFSETQRNKGNFPGRFSGRQFSNSRSEMNVSTLELGDSALYLCASSTLAGGGTDTQYFGPGTRLTVL.

The CDR3 is CASSLERVWRSGELFF. The DNA for the CDR3 is TGTGCCAGCAGCTTAGAGCGGGTGTGGAGGTCCGGGGAGCTGTTTTTT. V usage is TRBV7-9 and J usage is TRBJ2-2, with TRBD2 as a possible D gene (6 bases). The ends were cut back, 1 base at V and 6 bases at J, with 15 bases in the middle. Germline assignment: CDR1 SEHNR and CDR2 FQNEAQ (reference sequence). CDR3 length: 16 residues.

The gene calls are TRBV5-6 and TRBJ2-3; TRBD1 might be the D (7 bases). The CDR3 length is 15 residues. From germline, CDR1 is SGHDT and CDR2 YYEEEE. V was cut by 4 bases and J by 0 bases, with 12 bases left in between. CDR3 in DNA: TGTGCCAGCAGCCTGACAGGGACTAGCACAGATACGCAGTATTTT. It is translated as CASSLTGTSTDTQYF.

J is TRBJ2-1 and V is TRBV21-1; TRBD2 reflects the table's D call only, with no check against the DNA. TRBV21-1 is tagged as a pseudogene. CDR3 size: 15 residues. The CDR3 coding sequence is TGTGCCAGCAGGGTTGGAGGAGTAGGCTACAATGAGCAGTTCTTC. Amino acid sequence: CASRVGGVGYNEQFF.

V gene TRBV7-8 combines with J gene TRBJ1-4; possibly TRBD1 for D (6 bases). V was pared by 5 bases and J by 0 bases, with 13 bases between. Germline assignment: CDR1 SGHVS and CDR2 FQNEAQ. This CDR3 spans 16 amino acids. The CDR3 loop is CASSAWTAATNEKLFF. The CDR3 DNA reads TGTGCCAGCAGCGCCTGGACAGCCGCAACTAATGAAAAACTGTTTTTT.

This clone was found once. The V call is TRBV9, the J call TRBJ2-7; 9 bases agree with TRBD2. Per the germline V gene, CDR1 is SGDLS and CDR2 is YYNGEE. The CDR3 extends over 15 amino acids. J was trimmed by 3 bases and V by 0 bases; bases with no gene match: 4. This CDR3 reads CASSVARREGYEQYF. CDR3 nucleotides: TGTGCCAGCAGCGTAGCTCGGCGGGAGGGCTACGAGCAGTACTTC.

The rearrangement uses TRBV7-2 and TRBJ2-7, with TRBD1 as a possible D gene (5 bases). Germline V gene sequence: CDR1 SGHTA, CDR2 FQGNSA. The CDR3 spans 14 residues. Trimming cost V 5 bases and J 2 bases, with 13 bases left between them. The chain's CDR3 is CASSPRQTTYEQYF. In DNA form, the CDR3 reads TGTGCCAGCAGCCCCAGACAGACCACCTACGAGCAGTACTTC.

The chain links TRBV12-5 to TRBJ1-5, with TRBD1 matching over 9 bases. The germline gives CDR1 LGHNT, CDR2 FRNRAP. The CDR3 is 17 amino acids. With V trimmed by 4 bases and J by 4 bases, 11 bases remained unmatched. The CDR3 DNA sequence: TGTGCTAGTGGTTCATTAACCGGGACAGGGTTGAATCAGCCCCAGCATTTT. It encodes CASGSLTGTGLNQPQHF.

The chain carries TRBV9 and TRBJ2-1; the match to TRBD2 covers 7 bases. Germline CDR1 SGDLS, CDR2 YYNGEE. The CDR3 has 15 residues. The junction had 13 bases not matched to a gene; V was cut back by 4 bases and J by 9 bases. The CDR3 here is CASSLTGGRTVEQFF. CDR3 sequence (DNA): TGTGCCAGCAGCTTAACGGGCGGGAGAACTGTTGAGCAGTTCTTC.

V is TRBV18 and J is TRBJ2-7, with D perhaps matching TRBD2 (5 bases). The CDR3 runs 13 residues. The V end was cut by 6 bases, the J end by 2 bases, with 11 bases between. Germline V lookup: CDR1 KGHSH, CDR2 LQKENI. Here the CDR3 reads CASSPGSTYEQYF. In DNA, the CDR3 is TGTGCCAGCTCTCCGGGGTCCACCTACGAGCAGTACTTC.

This clone was observed once. The genes are TRBV4-1 and TRBJ2-2; perhaps TRBD2 as D (6 bases). The ends were cut back, 5 bases at V and 5 bases at J, with 15 bases in the middle. The CDR3 runs 15 residues. Germline CDR1 MGHRA, CDR2 YSYEKL. CDR3 coding DNA: TGCGCCAGCAGCGTAACCGGTGCGGGGACCGGGGAGCTGTTTTTT. Amino acid sequence: CASSVTGAGTGELFF.

The rearrangement uses TRBV12-5 and TRBJ1-1; D gene unclear. V lost 5 bases, J lost 1 base, and 8 bases lay in between. Germline V gene data show CDR1 as LGHNT and CDR2 as FRNRAP. This CDR3 is built from 13 residues. The CDR3 DNA is TGTGCTAGTGGTATCACAGCGAACACTGAAGCTTTCTTT. As protein: CASGITANTEAFF. Variable domain in full (rest from reference TRBV12-5 and TRBJ1-1): DARVTQTPRHKVTEMGQEVTMRCQPILGHNTVFWYRQTMMQGLELLAYFRNRAPLDDSGMPKDRFSAEMPDATLATLKIQPSEPRDSAVYFCASGITANTEAFFGQGTRLTVV.

The chain links TRBV19 to TRBJ2-3; 9 bases agree with TRBD2. Looked up from germline, CDR1 is LNHDA and CDR2 is SQIVND (reference sequence). Trimming at V came to 2 bases and at J to 1 base, leaving 4 bases not matched to a gene. The CDR3 totals 16 residues. This CDR3 is CASSIFEREGTDTQYF. The CDR3, as DNA: TGTGCCAGTAGTATATTCGAGCGGGAGGGCACAGATACGCAGTATTTT. Variable domain in full (rest from reference TRBV19 and TRBJ2-3): DGGITQSPKYLFRKEGQNVTLSCEQNLNHDAMYWYRQDPGQGLRLIYYSQIVNDFQKGDIAEGYSVSREKKESFPLTVTSAQKNPTAFYLCASSIFEREGTDTQYFGPGTRLTVL.

The chain combines TRBV27 with TRBJ2-5; D not resolved. V was pared by 1 base and J by 2 bases, with 17 bases between. Germline V gene data show CDR1 as MNHEY and CDR2 as SMNVEV (reference sequence). The CDR3 loop spans 17 amino acids. The CDR3: CASSLLRPTKTQETQYF. Written as DNA, the CDR3 is TGTGCCAGCAGTTTATTAAGGCCTACCAAGACTCAAGAGACCCAGTACTTC.